The rows below give T cell receptor beta chains drawn from one sample of a study of T cells in Graves' hyperthyroidism and ophthalmopathy. From the multiplex PCR reads, TCRdb called clonotypes with MiXCR, one entry per CDR3 protein. The repertoire holds approximately 690,000 distinct CDR3 sequences, with around 20% as singletons. The sequenced sample was blood. The receptors originated from a man aged 30 to 45 with Graves' ophthalmopathy. Each CDR3 is given with its conserved first and last residue. A D gene is named only where the DNA matches it firmly. Not all rows give a size; the values are once, few, many and, for expanded clones, a class.

TRBV10-3,TRBJ1-1,NA,NA,TGTGCCATCAGTGAGGGCGAGGGGATGAACACTGAAGCTTTCTTT,CAISEGEGMNTEAFF
TRBV6-9,TRBJ2-7,NA,NA,TGTGCCAGCAGTTACGATTCCAGCGACTACGAGCAGTACTTC,CASSYDSSDYEQYF
TRBV28,TRBJ2-1,few,NA,TGTGCCAGCAGATCCGGGACTTCCTACAATGAGCAGTTCTTC,CASRSGTSYNEQFF
TRBV10-3,TRBJ2-1,few,TRBD2,TGTGCCATCAGTGAGTCTAGCGGGAGGGCCCTCGGTAATGAGCAGTTCTTC,CAISESSGRALGNEQFF
TRBV11-2,TRBJ2-1,many,NA,TGTGCCAGCAGCCGCCCCGGGACTGTTTCTTCCTACAATGAGCAGTTCTTC,CASSRPGTVSSYNEQFF
TRBV6-1,TRBJ1-5,few,NA,TGTGCCAGCATCGGGCAGGGGCCCTACAATCAGCCCCAGCATTTT,CASIGQGPYNQPQHF
TRBV4-3,TRBJ2-7,few,TRBD2,TGCGCCAGCAGCCAAGATTTACGGACTAGCGGGAGTCTCGAGCAGTACTTC,CASSQDLRTSGSLEQYF
TRBV7-6,TRBJ2-1,few,TRBD2,TGTGCCAGCAGCCCGACCGTTGCTGCGGGGGCCTACAATGAGCAGTTCTTC,CASSPTVAAGAYNEQFF
TRBV6-6,TRBJ1-2,many,NA,TGTGCCAGCAGTTACGGCTATGGCTACACCTTC,CASSYGYGYTF
TRBV7-9,TRBJ2-5,few,NA,TGTGCCAGCAGCTTAGTGGTATACCGGGACCTCAAAGAGACCCAGTACTTC,CASSLVVYRDLKETQYF
TRBV3-2,TRBJ2-7,NA,NA,TGTGCCAGCAGCCAAGATTCCTACTGGCGACAGGGGACCTACGAGCAGTACTTC,CASSQDSYWRQGTYEQYF
TRBV7-8,TRBJ1-6,NA,NA,TGTGCCAGCAGCTTAGGGCGGCCAGAGTATAATTCACCCCTCCACTTT,CASSLGRPEYNSPLHF
TRBV19,TRBJ2-7,NA,NA,TGTGCCAGTAGTATCAGACCGAACTACGAGCAGTACTTC,CASSIRPNYEQYF
TRBV3-1,TRBJ2-2,few,TRBD2,TGTGCCAGCAGCCCGGGACTAGCGGGCCGGGACGCTGCCGGGGAGCTGTTTTTT,CASSPGLAGRDAAGELFF
TRBV24-1,TRBJ2-1,few,TRBD2,TGTGCCACCAGTCCGGGTAGCGGGAGGCTCTACAATGAGCAGTTCTTC,CATSPGSGRLYNEQFF
TRBV7-2,TRBJ2-4,NA,TRBD1,TGTGCCAGCAGCTCCACAGGGGGCGTTGACATTCAGTACTTC,CASSSTGGVDIQYF
TRBV20-1,TRBJ2-1,NA,NA,TGCAGTGCCCCGGGGCCAGGCGGACTTGAGCAGTTCTTC,CSAPGPGGLEQFF
TRBV12-3/TRBV12-4,TRBJ1-6,NA,NA,TGTGCCAGCAGTCTCCTAGGTTCACCCCTCCACTTT,CASSLLGSPLHF